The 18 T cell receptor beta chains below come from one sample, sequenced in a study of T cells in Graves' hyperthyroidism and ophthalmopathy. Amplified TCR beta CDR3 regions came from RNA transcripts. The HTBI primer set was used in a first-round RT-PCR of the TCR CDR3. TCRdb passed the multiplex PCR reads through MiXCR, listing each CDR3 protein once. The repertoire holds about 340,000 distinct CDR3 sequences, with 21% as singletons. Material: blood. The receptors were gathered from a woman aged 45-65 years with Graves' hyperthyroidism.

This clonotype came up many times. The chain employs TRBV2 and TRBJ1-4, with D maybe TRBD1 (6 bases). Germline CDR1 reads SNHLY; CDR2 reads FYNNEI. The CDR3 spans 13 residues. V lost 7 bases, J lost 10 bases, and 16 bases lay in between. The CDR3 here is CASKWTAEPKLFF. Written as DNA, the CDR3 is TGTGCCAGCAAATGGACAGCTGAACCAAAACTGTTTTTT. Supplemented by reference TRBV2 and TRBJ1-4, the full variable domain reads EPEVTQTPSHQVTQMGQEVILRCVPISNHLYFYWYRQILGQKVEFLVSFYNNEISEKSEIFDDQFSVERPDGSNFTLKIRSTKLEDSAMYFCASKWTAEPKLFFGSGTQLSVL.

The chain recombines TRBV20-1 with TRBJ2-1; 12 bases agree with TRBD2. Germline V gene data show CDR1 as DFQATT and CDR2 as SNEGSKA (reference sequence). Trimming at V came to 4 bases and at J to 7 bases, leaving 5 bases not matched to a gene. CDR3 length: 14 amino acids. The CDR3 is CSANLAGGYNEQFF. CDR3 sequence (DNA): TGCAGTGCTAACCTAGCGGGGGGGTATAATGAGCAGTTCTTC.

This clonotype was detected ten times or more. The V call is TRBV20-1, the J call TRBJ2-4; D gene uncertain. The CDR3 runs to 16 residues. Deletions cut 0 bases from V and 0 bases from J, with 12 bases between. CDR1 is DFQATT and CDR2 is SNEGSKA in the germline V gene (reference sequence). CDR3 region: CSAREEPVLAKNIQYF. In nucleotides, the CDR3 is TGCAGTGCTAGAGAAGAGCCGGTTCTAGCCAAAAACATTCAGTACTTC.

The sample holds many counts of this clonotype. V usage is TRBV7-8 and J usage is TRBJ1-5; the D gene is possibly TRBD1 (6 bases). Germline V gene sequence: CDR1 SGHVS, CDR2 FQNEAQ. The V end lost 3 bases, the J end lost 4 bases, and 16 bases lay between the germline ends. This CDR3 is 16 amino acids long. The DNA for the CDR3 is TGTGCCAGCAGCTTCGGAGGGGACATGAGGAATCAGCCCCAGCATTTT. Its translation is CASSFGGDMRNQPQHF.

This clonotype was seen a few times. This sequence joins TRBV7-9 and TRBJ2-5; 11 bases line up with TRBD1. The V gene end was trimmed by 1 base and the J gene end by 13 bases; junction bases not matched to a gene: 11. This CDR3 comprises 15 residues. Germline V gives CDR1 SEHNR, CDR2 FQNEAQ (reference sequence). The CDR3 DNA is TGTGCCAGCAGCTTAGACCCACGGACAGGGGGCGAAAGGTACTTC. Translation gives CASSLDPRTGGERYF.

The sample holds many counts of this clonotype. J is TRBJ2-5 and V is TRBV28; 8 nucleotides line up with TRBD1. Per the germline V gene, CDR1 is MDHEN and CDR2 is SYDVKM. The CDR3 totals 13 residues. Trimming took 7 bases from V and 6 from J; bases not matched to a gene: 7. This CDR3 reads CASTSRDRKTQYF. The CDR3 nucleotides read TGTGCCAGCACAAGCCGGGACAGGAAGACCCAGTACTTC.

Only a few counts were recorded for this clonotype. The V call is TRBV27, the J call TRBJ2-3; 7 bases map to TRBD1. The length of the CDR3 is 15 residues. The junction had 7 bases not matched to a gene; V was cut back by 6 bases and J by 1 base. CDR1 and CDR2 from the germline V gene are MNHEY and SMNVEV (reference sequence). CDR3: CASRSRQGGTDTQYF. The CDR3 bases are TGTGCCAGCAGATCGCGGCAGGGGGGCACAGATACGCAGTATTTT.

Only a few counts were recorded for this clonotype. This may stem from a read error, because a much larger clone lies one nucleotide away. The CDR3 loop reads CASSSCPKETQYF. For the CDR3, the DNA is TGTGCCAGCTCATCGTGCCCCAAAGAGACCCAGTACTTC. The J gene is TRBJ2-5, the V gene TRBV18; D is undetermined. The CDR3 is 13 residues long. Germline lookup yields CDR1 KGHSH and CDR2 LQKENI. V lost 5 bases to trimming and J lost 3 bases, with 10 bases between them.

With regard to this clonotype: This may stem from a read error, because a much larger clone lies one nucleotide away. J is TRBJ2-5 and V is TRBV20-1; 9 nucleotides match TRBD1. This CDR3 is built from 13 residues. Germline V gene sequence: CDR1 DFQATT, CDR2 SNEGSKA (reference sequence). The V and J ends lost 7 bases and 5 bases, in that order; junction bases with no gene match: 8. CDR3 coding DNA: TGCAGTGTTTGGACAGGGGATGGGGAGACCCAGTACTTC. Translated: CSVWTGDGETQYF.

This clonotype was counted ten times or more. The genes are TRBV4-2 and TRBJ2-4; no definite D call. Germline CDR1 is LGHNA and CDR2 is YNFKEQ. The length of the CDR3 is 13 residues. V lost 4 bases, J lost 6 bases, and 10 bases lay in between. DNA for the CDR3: TGTGCCAGCAGCCCTAGACTGGGAAACATTCAGTACTTC. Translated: CASSPRLGNIQYF.

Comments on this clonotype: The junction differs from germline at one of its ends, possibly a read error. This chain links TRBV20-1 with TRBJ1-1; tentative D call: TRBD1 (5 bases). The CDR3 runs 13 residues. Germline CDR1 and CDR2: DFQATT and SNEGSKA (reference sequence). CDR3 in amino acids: CGARRTQNTEAFF. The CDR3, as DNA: TGCGGTGCTAGAAGGACACAGAACACTGAAGCTTTCTTT.

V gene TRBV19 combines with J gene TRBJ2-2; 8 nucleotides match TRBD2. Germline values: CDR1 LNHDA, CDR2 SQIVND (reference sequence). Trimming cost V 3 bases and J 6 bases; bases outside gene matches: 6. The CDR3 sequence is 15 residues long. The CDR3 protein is CASSISAGVPGELFF. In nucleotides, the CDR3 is TGTGCCAGTAGTATCTCAGCGGGAGTACCCGGGGAGCTGTTTTTT.

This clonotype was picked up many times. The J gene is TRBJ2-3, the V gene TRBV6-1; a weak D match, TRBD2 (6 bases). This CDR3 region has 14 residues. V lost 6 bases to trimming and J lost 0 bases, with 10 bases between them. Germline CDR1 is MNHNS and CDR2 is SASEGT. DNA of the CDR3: TGTGCCAGCAGGCAGGAGGGGAGCACAGATACGCAGTATTTT. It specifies CASRQEGSTDTQYF.

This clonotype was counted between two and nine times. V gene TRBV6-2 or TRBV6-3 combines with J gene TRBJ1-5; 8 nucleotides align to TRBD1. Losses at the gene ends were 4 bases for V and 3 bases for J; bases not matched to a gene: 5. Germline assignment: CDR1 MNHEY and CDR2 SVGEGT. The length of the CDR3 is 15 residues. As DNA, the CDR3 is TGTGCCAGCAGTTCTAGGGGACAGGACAATCAGCCCCAGCATTTT. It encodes CASSSRGQDNQPQHF.

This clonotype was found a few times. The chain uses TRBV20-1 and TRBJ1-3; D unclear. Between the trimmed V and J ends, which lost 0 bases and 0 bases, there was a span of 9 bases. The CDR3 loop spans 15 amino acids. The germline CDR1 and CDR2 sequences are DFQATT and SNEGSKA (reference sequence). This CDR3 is CSAREGRISGNTIYF. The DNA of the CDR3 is TGCAGTGCTAGAGAAGGCAGGATCTCTGGAAACACCATATATTTT.

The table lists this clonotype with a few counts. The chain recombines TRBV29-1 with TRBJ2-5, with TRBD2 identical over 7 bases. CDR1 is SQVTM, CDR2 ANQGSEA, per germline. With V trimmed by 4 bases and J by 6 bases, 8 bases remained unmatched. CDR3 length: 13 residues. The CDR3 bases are TGCAGCGTTGGCGGGAGTGGGGGGAAGACCCAGTACTTC. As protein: CSVGGSGGKTQYF.

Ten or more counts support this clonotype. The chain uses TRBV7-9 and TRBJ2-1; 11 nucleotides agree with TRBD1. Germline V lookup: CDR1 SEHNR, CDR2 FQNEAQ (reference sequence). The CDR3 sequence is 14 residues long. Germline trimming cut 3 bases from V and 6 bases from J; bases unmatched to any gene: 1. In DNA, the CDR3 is TGTGCCAGCAGCTTCGGACAGGGGGCCAATGAGCAGTTCTTC. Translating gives CASSFGQGANEQFF.

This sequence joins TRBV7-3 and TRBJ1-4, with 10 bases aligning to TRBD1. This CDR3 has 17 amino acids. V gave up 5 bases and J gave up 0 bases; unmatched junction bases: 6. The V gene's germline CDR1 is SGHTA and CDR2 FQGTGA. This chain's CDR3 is CASSARQGATTNEKLFF. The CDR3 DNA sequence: TGTGCCAGCAGCGCCAGACAGGGGGCCACAACTAATGAAAAACTGTTTTTT. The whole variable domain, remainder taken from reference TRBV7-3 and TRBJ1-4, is GAGVSQTPSNKVTEKGKYVELRCDPISGHTALYWYRQSLGQGPEFLIYFQGTGAADDSGLPNDRFFAVRPEGSVSTLKIQRTERGDSAVYLCASSARQGATTNEKLFFGSGTQLSVL.